This is a list of T cell receptor beta chains from one sample in a study of vaccination effects on CD4 cells after COVID-19. TCRdb's copy holds only in-frame clones and misses some; the assay was immunoSEQ multiplex PCR. Of 20,000 to 30,000 clones listed, roughly 77% are singletons. These receptors' targets are unknown. The sample was CD4+ T cells from PBMCs cultured with HCoV-NL63 spike peptides, taken before COVID-19 vaccination. Receptor source: a human donor who had a prior SARS-CoV-2 infection. CDR3s include the opening cysteine and the closing phenylalanine or tryptophan. Fields, in order: CDR3 length, J gene, V gene, clone size, D gene, CDR3 DNA, CDR3 protein. A D gene is named only where the DNA matches it firmly. Size tells how often a clone was seen (once, few, many) or the class of an expanded clone, and some rows leave it out.

16	TRBJ2-2	TRBV2	-	-	TGTGCCAGCAGTCGCAACGGGCCCCTGGACACCGGGGAGCTGTTTTTT	CASSRNGPLDTGELFF
15	TRBJ1-5	TRBV5-8	-	TRBD1	TGTGCCAGCAAACATCAGGGGGCAACCAATCAGCCCCAGCATTTT	CASKHQGATNQPQHF
14	TRBJ1-4	TRBV2	-	-	TGTGCCAGCATCCCGACAGCAACTAATGAAAAACTGTTTTTT	CASIPTATNEKLFF
14	TRBJ2-3	TRBV7-2	-	-	TGTGCCAGCAGCTTAGGTCGTTTCGGGGATACGCAGTATTTT	CASSLGRFGDTQYF
16	TRBJ2-7	TRBV21-1	-	-	TGTGCCAGCAGCAAAACAGAAAGACTTTGCTCCTACGAGCAGTACTTC	CASSKTERLCSYEQYF
12	TRBJ1-1	TRBV30	few	-	TGTGCCTGGAACGTGGGGGTCACTGAAGCTTTCTTT	CAWNVGVTEAFF
17	TRBJ1-3	TRBV7-6	-	TRBD1	TGTGCCAGCAGCTCCCATACAGGGGGGAGCTCTGGAAACACCATATATTTT	CASSSHTGGSSGNTIYF
15	TRBJ1-5	TRBV11-2	-	-	TGTGCCAGCAGCTTTGCGCTCATGGGCAATCAGCCCCAGCATTTT	CASSFALMGNQPQHF
15	TRBJ2-5	TRBV5-1	-	-	TGCGCCAGCAGCTTGGAACAGGGGGGGAGAGAGACCCAGTACTTC	CASSLEQGGRETQYF
15	TRBJ1-4	TRBV15	few	-	TGTGCCACCAGCGTCTCAGGGGACCCTAATGAAAAACTGTTTTTT	CATSVSGDPNEKLFF
15	TRBJ1-6	TRBV11-1	-	-	TGTGCCAGCAGCCCTCCGGGACCCCATAATTCACCCCTCCACTTT	CASSPPGPHNSPLHF
14	TRBJ2-7	TRBV7-9	-	TRBD2	TGTGCCAGCAGCTTCGGCGGGGGGGGCGACGAGCAGTACTTC	CASSFGGGGDEQYF
15	TRBJ2-3	TRBV3-1/TRBV3-2	-	TRBD2	TGTGCCAGCAGCCAGCCCGGGAGGGGGGCAGATACGCAGTATTTT	CASSQPGRGADTQYF
14	TRBJ1-1	TRBV3-1/TRBV3-2	-	-	TGTGCCAGCAGCCAAGATCTGGGGAGGACTGAAGCTTTCTTT	CASSQDLGRTEAFF
17	TRBJ1-5	TRBV4-2	-	-	TGTGCCAGCAGCCAAGGACTTCGCGGGGGGCTCAATCAGCCCCAGCATTTT	CASSQGLRGGLNQPQHF
16	TRBJ2-1	TRBV15	-	-	TGTGCCACCAGCAGACAAGGGGGGGCGGAGGCGGGTGAGCAGTTCTTC	CATSRQGGAEAGEQFF
16	TRBJ2-1	TRBV5-1	-	TRBD1	TGCGCCAGCAGCTTTGAGAGGACAGGGGGCATCAATGAGCAGTTCTTC	CASSFERTGGINEQFF
14	TRBJ2-7	TRBV7-8	-	-	TGTGCCAGCAGCTACAGGGTAAGGTCCTACGAGCAGTACTTC	CASSYRVRSYEQYF
14	TRBJ2-3	TRBV7-3	-	-	TGTGCCAGCAGCTTAGATTCTAGCACAGATACGCAGTATTTT	CASSLDSSTDTQYF
14	TRBJ2-7	TRBV5-1	-	-	TGCGCCAGCAGCTTGGGGCAGGAGAATTACGAGCAGTACTTC	CASSLGQENYEQYF
11	TRBJ2-4	TRBV30	-	-	TGTGCCTGGAGTAAAGGGGACATTCAGTACTTC	CAWSKGDIQYF
17	TRBJ2-5	TRBV7-9	-	-	TGTGCCAGCAGCTTAGTTAGGCTTATCCTCGTCCAAGAGACCCAGTACTTC	CASSLVRLILVQETQYF
13	TRBJ2-7	TRBV18	-	-	TGTGCCAGCTCACCGAGGACTATCTACGAGCAGTACTTC	CASSPRTIYEQYF
14	TRBJ1-1	TRBV5-1	-	-	TGCGCCAGCAGCTTGGTCCCAGATAGTGGTGAAGCTTTCTTT	CASSLVPDSGEAFF
15	TRBJ2-1	TRBV9	-	-	TGTGCCAGCAGCGAAATCGGACTGGACTACAATGAGCAGTTCTTC	CASSEIGLDYNEQFF
14	TRBJ1-1	TRBV2	-	-	TGTGCCAGCGTAAAGGACAGAGTGAACACTGAAGCTTTCTTT	CASVKDRVNTEAFF
13	TRBJ2-1	TRBV5-5	-	-	TGTGCCAGCACCCCCACTAGTTACAATGAGCAGTTCTTC	CASTPTSYNEQFF
15	TRBJ2-5	TRBV14	-	-	TGTGCCAGCAGCCAAGAGGGCAGGGCCCAAGAGACCCAGTACTTC	CASSQEGRAQETQYF
14	TRBJ2-1	TRBV6-1	-	-	TGTGCCAGCAGTGAAATTCCGGCCTACAATGAGCAGTTCTTC	CASSEIPAYNEQFF
14	TRBJ1-6	TRBV10-2	-	-	TGCGCCAGCAGTGATGAGGGAAGGGAATCACCCCTCCACTTT	CASSDEGRESPLHF
16	TRBJ1-6	TRBV9	-	TRBD1	TGTGCCAGCAGCCGACAGGGGCTGACCTATAATTCACCCCTCCACTTT	CASSRQGLTYNSPLHF
13	TRBJ1-2	TRBV5-1	-	TRBD1	TGCGCCAGCAGCGCGGACAGGGTCCCTGGCTACACCTTC	CASSADRVPGYTF
15	TRBJ1-4	TRBV5-1	few	TRBD1	TGCGCCAGCAGCTTAACGACAGGGTATAATGAAAAACTGTTTTTT	CASSLTTGYNEKLFF
15	TRBJ2-3	TRBV11-3	-	-	TGTGCCAGCAGCTTAGTAGGGCTAAGCACAGATACGCAGTATTTT	CASSLVGLSTDTQYF
15	TRBJ1-5	TRBV18	once	-	TGTGCCAGCTCAGCGGGGGGTCATAGCAATCAGCCCCAGCATTTT	CASSAGGHSNQPQHF
14	TRBJ1-5	TRBV6-1	-	-	TGTGCCAGCAGTGACAGGGGTTGGTATCAGCCCCAGCATTTT	CASSDRGWYQPQHF
18	TRBJ2-3	TRBV10-3	-	TRBD2	TGTGCCATCAGTGACTCCCGGGGACTAGCGGGGGGCTTTGGTACGCAGTATTTT	CAISDSRGLAGGFGTQYF
13	TRBJ2-5	TRBV11-2	-	-	TGTGCCAGCAGCCCCGACAGAGAAGAGACCCAGTACTTC	CASSPDREETQYF
12	TRBJ1-4	TRBV11-3	-	-	TGTGCCAGCAGCCTTAACAATGAAAAACTGTTTTTT	CASSLNNEKLFF
15	TRBJ2-5	TRBV9	-	-	TGTGCCAGCAGCGTAGCGACGGCGTACCAAGAGACCCAGTACTTC	CASSVATAYQETQYF
14	TRBJ2-5	TRBV6-2/TRBV6-3	-	-	TGTGCCAGCAGCAGCAGGAGTAAGGGCGAGACCCAGTACTTC	CASSSRSKGETQYF
14	TRBJ2-5	TRBV6-1	-	TRBD1	TGTGCCAGCAGTGAATCGTTCAGGGGGCAGACCCAGTACTTC	CASSESFRGQTQYF
13	TRBJ1-2	TRBV7-2	-	-	TGTGCCAGCAGCTTTGGGGGTTTCTATGGCTACACCTTC	CASSFGGFYGYTF
14	TRBJ2-6	TRBV7-8	-	-	TGTGCCAGCAGCTTAGTTCCCGGGGCCAACGTCCTGACTTTC	CASSLVPGANVLTF
15	TRBJ2-3	TRBV7-3	-	-	TGTGCCAGCAGGAAACCCCCCGCGGACACAGATACGCAGTATTTT	CASRKPPADTDTQYF
15	TRBJ2-1	TRBV9	once	-	TGTGCCAGCAGCGTAGTGGCTAGCGACTACAATGAGCAGTTCTTC	CASSVVASDYNEQFF
13	TRBJ1-1	TRBV3-1/TRBV3-2	-	-	TGTGCCAGCAGGCCCGGAGGGGGTATCGAAGCTTTCTTT	CASRPGGGIEAFF
12	TRBJ1-1	TRBV7-3	medium-sized	-	TGTGCCAGCAGCCTGGACGGCCTTGAAGCTTTCTTT	CASSLDGLEAFF
13	TRBJ2-5	TRBV10-2	-	-	TGCGCCAGCGGTCTTAGTACCTGGGAGACCCAGTACTTC	CASGLSTWETQYF
14	TRBJ1-4	TRBV5-5	-	TRBD1	TGTGCCAGCTTGGAGGGACAGGGAGATGAAAAACTGTTTTTT	CASLEGQGDEKLFF